The T cell receptor (beta chain) under discussion was sequenced for a study of identical twins. Trimming shortened V by 0 bases and J by 0 bases, and 7 bases separated the two germline ends. The germline gives CDR1 SGHRS, CDR2 YFSETQ. This CDR3 comprises 15 residues. TCRdb called the 5' RACE reads again in MiXCR, with one record for every CDR3 protein. The repertoire has under 1 million distinct CDR3 sequences, 9% to 15% of them found once; the top ten carry around 1.6%. These same data were also listed under a study on yellow fever vaccine responses in identical twins.

The sequenced sample was PBMCs. The sequence derives from a young woman in good health. The V and J genes are TRBV5-1 and TRBJ1-3; D call uncertain. CDR3 DNA: TGCGCCAGCAGCTTGGACCCTGGCTCTGGAAACACCATATATTTT. Translation gives CASSLDPGSGNTIYF.